This T cell receptor (beta chain) stems from a study of cytomegalovirus exposure and HLA in healthy donors. Study conclusions and caveats: Despite most TCR sequences being rare, some public TCRs occurred in many donors.

The assay was immunoSEQ multiplex PCR, and TCRdb's table has in-frame clones only and misses some. The data hold approximately 180,000 clones, with around nine tenths observed a single time. With respect to this clone: Antigen: not known.

This TCR was recovered from a woman younger than 45 in good health and CMV-seronegative. The source material was PBMCs.

The CDR3 region is CASSFGTGRNEQYF. The CDR3 nucleotides read TGCGCCAGCAGCTTCGGGACAGGGCGAAACGAGCAGTACTTC. J is TRBJ2-7 and V is TRBV5-1; 9 bases fit TRBD1. The V gene end was trimmed by 2 bases and the J gene end by 5 bases; junction bases not matched to a gene: 5. This CDR3 has 14 amino acids. Germline values: CDR1 SGHRS, CDR2 YFSETQ. The complete variable domain, with remaining parts taken from reference TRBV5-1 and TRBJ2-7, reads KAGVTQTPRYLIKTRGQQVTLSCSPISGHRSVSWYQQTPGQGLQFLFEYFSETQRNKGNFPGRFSGRQFSNSRSEMNVSTLELGDSALYLCASSFGTGRNEQYFGPGTRLTVT.